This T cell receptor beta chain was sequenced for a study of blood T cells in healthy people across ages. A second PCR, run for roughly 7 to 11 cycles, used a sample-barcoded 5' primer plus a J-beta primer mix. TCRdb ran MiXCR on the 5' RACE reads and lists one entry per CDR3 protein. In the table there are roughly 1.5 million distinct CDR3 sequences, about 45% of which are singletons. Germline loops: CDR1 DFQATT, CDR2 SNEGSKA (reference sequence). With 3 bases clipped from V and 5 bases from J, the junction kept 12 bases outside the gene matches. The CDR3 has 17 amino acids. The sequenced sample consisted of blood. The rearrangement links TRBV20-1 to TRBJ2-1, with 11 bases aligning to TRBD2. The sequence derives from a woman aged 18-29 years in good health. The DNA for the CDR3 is TGCAGTGCTAGGGGAGGTCTTGGGACTAGCGGAAACAATGAGCAGTTCTTC. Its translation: CSARGGLGTSGNNEQFF.